The source of this T cell receptor beta chain is a study of blood T cell repertoires in COVID-19. The assay was immunoSEQ multiplex PCR, and TCRdb's table has in-frame clones only and misses some. The top ten hold 9.4% of the sample, which has about 300,000 clones, approximately 91% seen once. The length of the CDR3 is 18 residues. V trimming: 6 bases; J trimming: 8 bases; junction bases outside the gene matches: 24. CDR1 LNHNV and CDR2 YYDKDF come from the germline V gene (reference sequence). The J gene is TRBJ1-2, the V gene TRBV15, with TRBD1 matching over 7 bases. The source of this sequence is a young man with active or convalescent COVID-19. Sequences were obtained from peripheral blood. DNA of the CDR3: TGTGCCACCAGACACGCACCGGGACAGCCCATCAGAGAGGAAGGCTACACCTTC. Residues: CATRHAPGQPIREEGYTF.